This T cell receptor beta chain appears in the sequencing data of a study of cytomegalovirus exposure and HLA in healthy donors. The PCR contained 60 Vbeta and 13 Jbeta primers. Some clones are missing from TCRdb's copy, which holds only in-frame ones; the method was immunoSEQ multiplex PCR. The sample table sets out approximately 96,000 clones. General study findings and limits: Earlier analysis yielded a pattern in which most TCR beta V segments were productive about 90% or about 30% of the time. Among TCR beta chains, those listed as cytomegalovirus-associated numbered about 160.

Per germline, CDR1 LGHNA and CDR2 YNFKEQ. The CDR3 sequence is 15 residues long. V trimming: 4 bases; J trimming: 6 bases; junction bases outside the gene matches: 11. To note about this clone: Antigen unknown.

Sequenced input: PBMCs. The chain uses TRBV4-2 and TRBJ2-7; 8 bases agree with TRBD2. This TCR derives from a girl aged 5-17 years in good health and CMV-seropositive. For the CDR3, the DNA is TGTGCCAGCAGCCGCCTGGGACTAGACTCAATCGAGCAGTACTTC. Its protein is CASSRLGLDSIEQYF.